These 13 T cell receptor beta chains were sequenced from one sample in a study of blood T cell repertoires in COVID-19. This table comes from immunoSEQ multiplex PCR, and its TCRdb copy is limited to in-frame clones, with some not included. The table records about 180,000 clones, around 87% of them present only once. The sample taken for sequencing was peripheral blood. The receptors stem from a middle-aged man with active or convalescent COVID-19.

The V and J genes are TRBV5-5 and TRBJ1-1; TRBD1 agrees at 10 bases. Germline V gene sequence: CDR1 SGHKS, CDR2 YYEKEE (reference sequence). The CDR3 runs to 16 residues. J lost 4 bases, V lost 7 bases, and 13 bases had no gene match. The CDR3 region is CASFRPGTGAATEAFF. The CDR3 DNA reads TGTGCCAGCTTCCGTCCCGGGACAGGGGCGGCCACTGAAGCTTTCTTT. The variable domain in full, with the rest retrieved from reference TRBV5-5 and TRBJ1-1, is DAGVTQSPTHLIKTRGQQVTLRCSPISGHKSVSWYQQVLGQGPQFIFQYYEKEERGRGNFPDRFSARQFPNYSSELNVNALLLGDSALYLCASFRPGTGAATEAFFGQGTRLTVV.

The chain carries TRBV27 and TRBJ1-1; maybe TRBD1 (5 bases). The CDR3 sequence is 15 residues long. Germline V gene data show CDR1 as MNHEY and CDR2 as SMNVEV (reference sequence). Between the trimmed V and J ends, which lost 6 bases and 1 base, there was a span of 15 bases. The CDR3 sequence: CASRLIGAGNTEAFF. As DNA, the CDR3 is TGTGCCAGCAGACTAATTGGGGCAGGGAACACTGAAGCTTTCTTT.

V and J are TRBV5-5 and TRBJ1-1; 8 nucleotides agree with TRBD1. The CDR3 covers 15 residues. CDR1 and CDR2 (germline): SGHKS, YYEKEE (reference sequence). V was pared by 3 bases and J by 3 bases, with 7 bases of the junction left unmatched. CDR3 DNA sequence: TGTGCCAGCAGCTCAGGGACAGGCCAGGACACTGAAGCTTTCTTT. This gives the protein CASSSGTGQDTEAFF.

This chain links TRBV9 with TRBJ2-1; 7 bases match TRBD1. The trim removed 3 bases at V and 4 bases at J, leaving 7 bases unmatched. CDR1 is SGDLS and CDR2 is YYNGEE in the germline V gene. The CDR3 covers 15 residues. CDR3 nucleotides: TGTGCCAGCAGCGGAGCACCGGGACAGTACAATGAGCAGTTCTTC. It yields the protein CASSGAPGQYNEQFF.

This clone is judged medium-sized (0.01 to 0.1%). The CDR3: CASSIQTGAAYGYTF. In DNA, the CDR3 is TGTGCCAGCAGCATACAGACAGGGGCGGCCTATGGCTACACCTTC. The chain uses TRBV6-5 and TRBJ1-2; 8 bases map to TRBD1. The ends lost 6 bases at V and 4 bases at J; junction bases unmatched: 10. The CDR3 has 15 residues. Germline CDR1 and CDR2: MNHEY and SVGAGI.

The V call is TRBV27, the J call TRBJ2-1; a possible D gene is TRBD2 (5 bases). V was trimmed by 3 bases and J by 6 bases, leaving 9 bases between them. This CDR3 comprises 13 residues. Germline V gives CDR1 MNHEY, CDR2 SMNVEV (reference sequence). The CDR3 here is CASSFSSFNEQFF. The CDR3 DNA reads TGTGCCAGCAGTTTTTCTAGCTTCAATGAGCAGTTCTTC.

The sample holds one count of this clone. CDR3: CATKGRRTEQPQHF. The CDR3 DNA sequence: TGTGCCACCAAAGGGAGGAGAACAGAGCAGCCCCAGCATTTT. The chain links TRBV19 to TRBJ1-5, with no clear D. Germline assignment: CDR1 LNHDA and CDR2 SQIVND (reference sequence). V was cut by 10 bases and J by 7 bases, with 20 bases left in between. The CDR3 extends over 14 amino acids.

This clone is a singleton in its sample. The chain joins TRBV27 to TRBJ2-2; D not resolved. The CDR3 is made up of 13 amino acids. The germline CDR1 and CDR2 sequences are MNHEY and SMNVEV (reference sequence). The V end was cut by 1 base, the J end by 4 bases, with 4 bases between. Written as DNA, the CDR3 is TGTGCCAGCAGTTTATTATCCACCGGGGAGCTGTTTTTT. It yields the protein CASSLLSTGELFF.

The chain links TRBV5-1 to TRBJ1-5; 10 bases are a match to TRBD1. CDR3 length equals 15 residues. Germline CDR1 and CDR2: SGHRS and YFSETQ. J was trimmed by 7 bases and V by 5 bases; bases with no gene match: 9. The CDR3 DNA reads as TGCGCCAGCAGGTCCGGGACAGGGGTAGGACAGCCCCAGCATTTT. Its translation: CASRSGTGVGQPQHF. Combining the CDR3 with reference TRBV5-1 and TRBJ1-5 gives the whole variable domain KAGVTQTPRYLIKTRGQQVTLSCSPISGHRSVSWYQQTPGQGLQFLFEYFSETQRNKGNFPGRFSGRQFSNSRSEMNVSTLELGDSALYLCASRSGTGVGQPQHFGDGTRLSIL.

CDR3 region: CASSSTRTSGGAGELFF. The CDR3 nucleotides read TGTGCCAGCAGCTCAACGAGGACTAGCGGGGGGGCCGGGGAGCTGTTTTTT. V and J are TRBV7-6 and TRBJ2-2; 15 nucleotides align to TRBD2. V gave up 4 bases and J gave up 6 bases; unmatched junction bases: 6. The germline gives CDR1 SGHVS, CDR2 FNYEAQ. This CDR3 is built from 17 residues.

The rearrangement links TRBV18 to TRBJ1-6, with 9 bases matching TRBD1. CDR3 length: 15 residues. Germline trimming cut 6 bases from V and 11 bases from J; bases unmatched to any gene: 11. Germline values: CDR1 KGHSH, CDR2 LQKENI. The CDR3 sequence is CASSADPGQGTPLHF. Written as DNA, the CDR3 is TGTGCCAGCTCTGCAGATCCGGGACAGGGAACACCCCTCCACTTT.

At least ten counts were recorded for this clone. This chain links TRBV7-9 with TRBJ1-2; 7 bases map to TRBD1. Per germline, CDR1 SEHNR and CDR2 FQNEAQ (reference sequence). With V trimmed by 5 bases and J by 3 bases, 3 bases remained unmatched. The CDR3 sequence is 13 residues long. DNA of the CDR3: TGTGCCAGCAGCCCTGGACAGGACTATGGCTACACCTTC. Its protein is CASSPGQDYGYTF.

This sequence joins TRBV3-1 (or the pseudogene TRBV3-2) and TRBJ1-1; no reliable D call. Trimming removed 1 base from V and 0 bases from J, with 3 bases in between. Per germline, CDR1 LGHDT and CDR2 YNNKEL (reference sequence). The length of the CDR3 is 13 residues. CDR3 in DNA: TGTGCCAGCAGCCAAGTCGTGAACACTGAAGCTTTCTTT. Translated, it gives CASSQVVNTEAFF.